This TCR beta chain was observed in a study of PD-1 blockade in mismatch repair-deficient tumors. Whole-study context: All were previously treated, progressing patients with around eleven mismatch repair-deficient cancer types.

Some clones are missing from TCRdb's copy, which holds only in-frame ones; the method was immunoSEQ multiplex PCR. The repertoire holds tens of thousands of clones, with over 70% as singletons. The sample holds a few counts of this clone. The antigen is not known. Whole-study findings and limits: After pembrolizumab, tumor-resident clones rose rapidly, then generally contracted before radiologic responses.

Every patient had mismatch repair deficiency by PCR or immunohistochemistry. TCRs were sequenced from a few patients responding to pembrolizumab. Germline V gene data show CDR1 as SGHVS and CDR2 as FNYEAQ. Trimming stripped 8 bases from V and 0 bases from J, with 5 bases between. CDR3 length: 12 residues. The chain carries TRBV7-6 and TRBJ1-3; no firm D call. The origin of this receptor is an adult with mismatch repair-deficient cancer. Specimen: peripheral blood, collected 12 weeks after starting pembrolizumab. The chain's CDR3 is CASGSSGNTIYF. The CDR3 region has the DNA TGTGCCAGCGGGAGCTCTGGAAACACCATATATTTT.